The present entry profiles one T cell receptor beta chain with its context. The antigen remains undetermined. There were likely unrecorded immune exposures, though donors were nominally healthy when sampled. This specimen belongs to a study of cytomegalovirus exposure and HLA in healthy donors. Use of 60 Vbeta and 13 Jbeta primers characterized the PCR. Only in-frame clones appear in the TCRdb table, and some are missing; sequencing was by immunoSEQ multiplex PCR. The sample includes roughly 180,000 clones, 75% to 85% seen only once; the top ten take under 15%. Germline lookup yields CDR1 LNHDA and CDR2 SQIVND (reference sequence). This CDR3 has 14 amino acids. Trimming removed 6 bases from V and 7 bases from J; junction bases left unmatched: 4. Whole-study results and caveats: For most TCR beta V segments, an earlier analysis put the productive rate at about 87% or about 30% of the time. As a later analysis showed, several of the most significant clusters appeared to be linked to common viral pathogens.

This TCR was recovered from a woman aged 45 to 65 in good health and CMV-seropositive. Sequencing used PBMCs. The V gene is TRBV19, the J gene TRBJ1-4, with 11 bases that match TRBD1. CDR3 sequence: CASRGQGATEKLFF. The CDR3 nucleotides read TGTGCCAGTAGAGGACAGGGGGCGACTGAAAAACTGTTTTTT.